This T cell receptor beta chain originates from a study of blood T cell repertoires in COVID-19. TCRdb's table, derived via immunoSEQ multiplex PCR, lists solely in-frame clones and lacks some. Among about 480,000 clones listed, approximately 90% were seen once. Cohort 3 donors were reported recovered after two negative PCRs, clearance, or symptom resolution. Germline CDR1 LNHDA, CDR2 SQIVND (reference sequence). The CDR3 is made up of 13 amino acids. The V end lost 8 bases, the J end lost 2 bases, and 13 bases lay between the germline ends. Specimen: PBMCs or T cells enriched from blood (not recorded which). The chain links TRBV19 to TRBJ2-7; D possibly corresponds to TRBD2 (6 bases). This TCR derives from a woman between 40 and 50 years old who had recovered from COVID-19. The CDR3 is CASGAGRPYEQYF. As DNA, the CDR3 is TGTGCCAGTGGGGCGGGACGGCCCTACGAGCAGTACTTC.